The TCR beta chain under discussion was sequenced for a study of blood T cell repertoires in COVID-19. Study details: Material from acute and convalescent COVID-19 was sourced from the United States, Italy and Spain.

Here immunoSEQ multiplex PCR was the method, and the copy in TCRdb shows in-frame clones only, minus some. Among around 440,000 clones, more than 70% were seen once, and the ten largest hold 10% to 15%. Germline assignment: CDR1 LNHDA and CDR2 SQIVND (reference sequence). This CDR3 comprises 16 residues. V lost 5 bases to trimming and J lost 2 bases, with 16 bases between them. This TCR was sampled from a woman in her forties or fifties with COVID-19, enrolled during active disease. Material: peripheral blood. The rearrangement uses TRBV19 and TRBJ1-3, with D perhaps matching TRBD1 (5 bases). The CDR3 is CASSRTGAQPGNTIYF. The CDR3 DNA sequence: TGTGCCAGTAGTCGTACAGGAGCACAGCCTGGAAACACCATATATTTT.